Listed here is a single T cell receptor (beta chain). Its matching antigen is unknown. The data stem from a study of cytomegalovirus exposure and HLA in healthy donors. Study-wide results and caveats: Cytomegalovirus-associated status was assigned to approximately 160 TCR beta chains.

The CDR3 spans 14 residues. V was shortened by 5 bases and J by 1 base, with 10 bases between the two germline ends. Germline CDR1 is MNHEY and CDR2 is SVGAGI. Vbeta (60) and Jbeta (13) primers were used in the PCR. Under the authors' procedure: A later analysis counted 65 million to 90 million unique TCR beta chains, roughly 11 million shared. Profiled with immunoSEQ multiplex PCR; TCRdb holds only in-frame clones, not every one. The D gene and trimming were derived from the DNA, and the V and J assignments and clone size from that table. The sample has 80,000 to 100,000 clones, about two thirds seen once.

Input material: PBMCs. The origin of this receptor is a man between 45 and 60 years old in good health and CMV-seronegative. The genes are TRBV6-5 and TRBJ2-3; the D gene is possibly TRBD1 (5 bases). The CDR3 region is CASSESRGTDTQYF. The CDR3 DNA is TGTGCCAGCAGTGAATCCAGGGGCACAGATACGCAGTATTTT.